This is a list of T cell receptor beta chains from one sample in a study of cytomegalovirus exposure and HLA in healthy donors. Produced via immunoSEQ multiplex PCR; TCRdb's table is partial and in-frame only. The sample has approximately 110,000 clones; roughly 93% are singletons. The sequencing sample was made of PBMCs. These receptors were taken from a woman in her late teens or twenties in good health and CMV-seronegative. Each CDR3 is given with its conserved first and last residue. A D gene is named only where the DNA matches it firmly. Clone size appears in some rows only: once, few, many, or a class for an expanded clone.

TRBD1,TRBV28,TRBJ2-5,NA,CASSLPADRVGETQYF,TGTGCCAGCAGTTTACCAGCCGACAGGGTGGGGGAGACCCAGTACTTC
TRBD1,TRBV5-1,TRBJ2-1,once,CASSSDRANEQFF,TGCGCCAGCAGTTCAGACAGGGCCAATGAGCAGTTCTTC
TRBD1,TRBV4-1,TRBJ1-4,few,CASSQDGTDGGKLFF,TGCGCCAGCAGCCAAGATGGGACAGATGGGGGAAAACTGTTTTTT
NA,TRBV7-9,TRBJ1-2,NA,CASRGAGDTGYTF,TGTGCCAGCAGGGGGGCGGGGGATACTGGCTACACCTTC
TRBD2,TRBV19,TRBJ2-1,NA,CASRALAGADYEEQFF,TGTGCCAGTAGGGCCCTAGCGGGAGCAGACTATGAAGAGCAGTTCTTC
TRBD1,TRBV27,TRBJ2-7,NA,CASSGIGTGSYEQYF,TGTGCCAGCAGTGGGATCGGGACAGGGTCCTACGAGCAGTACTTC
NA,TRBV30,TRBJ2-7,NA,CAWSIPGALQYEQYF,TGTGCCTGGAGTATTCCAGGGGCGTTGCAATACGAGCAGTACTTC
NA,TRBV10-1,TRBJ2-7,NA,CASSPGNPYEQYF,TGCGCCAGCAGTCCAGGGAACCCCTACGAGCAGTACTTC
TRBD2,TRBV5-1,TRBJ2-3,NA,CASSLAIWTSGDTDTQYF,TGCGCCAGCAGCCTCGCTATATGGACTAGCGGTGACACAGATACGCAGTATTTT
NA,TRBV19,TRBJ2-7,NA,CASRITQAGSYEQYF,TGTGCCAGTAGGATTACTCAAGCGGGCTCCTACGAGCAGTACTTC
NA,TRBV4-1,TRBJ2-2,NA,CASSQQGSGELFF,TGCGCCAGCAGCCAACAGGGGTCCGGGGAGCTGTTTTTT
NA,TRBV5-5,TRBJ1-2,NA,CASSYRVGGYTF,TGTGCCAGCAGCTACAGGGTTGGAGGCTACACCTTC
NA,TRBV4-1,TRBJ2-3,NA,CASSHLGSGGGRTDTQYF,TGCGCCAGCAGCCACCTGGGATCTGGCGGGGGCCGCACAGATACGCAGTATTTT
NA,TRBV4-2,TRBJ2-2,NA,CASSQDSGVRAGELFF,TGTGCCAGCAGCCAAGACTCGGGGGTGAGGGCCGGGGAGCTGTTTTTT
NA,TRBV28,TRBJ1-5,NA,CASSFIVVRSNQPQHF,TGTGCCAGCAGTTTCATAGTCGTCCGAAGCAATCAGCCCCAGCATTTT
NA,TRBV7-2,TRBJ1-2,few,CASSSRDSAGGYTF,TGTGCCAGCAGCTCTCGGGACTCGGCGGGAGGCTACACCTTC
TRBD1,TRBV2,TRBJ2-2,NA,CASREGTGVRTGELFF,TGTGCCAGCAGGGAGGGGACAGGGGTTAGGACCGGGGAGCTGTTTTTT
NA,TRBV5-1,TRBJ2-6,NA,CASSLGWRGANVLTF,TGCGCCAGCAGCTTGGGATGGCGGGGGGCCAACGTCCTGACTTTC
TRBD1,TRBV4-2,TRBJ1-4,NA,CASSQVRGQGDEKLFF,TGTGCCAGCAGCCAAGTCAGGGGACAGGGGGATGAAAAACTGTTTTTT
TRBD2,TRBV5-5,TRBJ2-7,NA,CASSLDRGGWSSYEQYF,TGTGCCAGCAGCTTGGACCGGGGGGGCTGGTCGTCCTACGAGCAGTACTTC
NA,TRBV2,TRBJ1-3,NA,CASSDVTAPSGNTIYF,TGTGCCAGCAGTGATGTGACAGCCCCTTCTGGAAACACCATATATTTT
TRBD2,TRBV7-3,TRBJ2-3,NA,CASSSGGGAPDTQYF,TGTGCCAGCAGCTCCGGCGGGGGGGCCCCAGATACGCAGTATTTT
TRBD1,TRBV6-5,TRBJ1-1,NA,CASRSIITGDTEAFF,TGTGCCAGCAGGTCCATAATCACAGGGGACACTGAAGCTTTCTTT
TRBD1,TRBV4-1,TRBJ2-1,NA,CASSLITRQGRNEQFF,TGCGCCAGCAGCCTAATTACCCGACAGGGGCGGAATGAGCAGTTCTTC
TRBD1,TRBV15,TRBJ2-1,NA,CATSALGGQGENEQFF,TGTGCCACCAGCGCATTGGGGGGACAGGGAGAGAATGAGCAGTTCTTC
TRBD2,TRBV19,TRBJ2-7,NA,CASSMGRESHEAYEQYF,TGTGCCAGTAGTATGGGGAGGGAGTCCCATGAGGCCTACGAGCAGTACTTC
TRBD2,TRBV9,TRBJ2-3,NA,CASSAGLAGVGDTQYF,TGTGCCAGCAGCGCGGGACTAGCGGGAGTCGGGGATACGCAGTATTTT
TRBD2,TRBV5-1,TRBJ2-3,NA,CASGTSGSAIDTQYF,TGCGCCAGCGGGACTAGCGGGAGTGCCATAGATACGCAGTATTTT
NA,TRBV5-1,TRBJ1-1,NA,CASSSWERGSNTEAFF,TGCGCCAGCAGCTCTTGGGAAAGGGGGTCGAACACTGAAGCTTTCTTT
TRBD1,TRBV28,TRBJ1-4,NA,CASSLPLGQGADNEKLFF,TGTGCCAGCAGTTTACCGCTAGGACAGGGGGCCGATAATGAAAAACTGTTTTTT
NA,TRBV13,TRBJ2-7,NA,CASSLGLRLVYEQYF,TGTGCCAGCAGCTTAGGTTTAAGGCTAGTATACGAGCAGTACTTC
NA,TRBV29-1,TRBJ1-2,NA,CSVEDTGSNYGYTF,TGCAGCGTTGAAGATACAGGGAGTAACTATGGCTACACCTTC
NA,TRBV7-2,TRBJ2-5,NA,CASSSPTKKATQYF,TGTGCCAGCAGCTCCCCGACTAAGAAGGCGACCCAGTACTTC
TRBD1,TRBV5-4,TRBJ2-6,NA,CASSLGTGEAAMGGANVLTF,TGTGCCAGCAGCTTGGGGACAGGGGAAGCGGCCATGGGTGGGGCCAACGTCCTGACTTTC
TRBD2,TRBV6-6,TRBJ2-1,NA,CASSYPTSGRANEQFF,TGTGCCAGCAGTTACCCGACTAGCGGGAGAGCCAATGAGCAGTTCTTC
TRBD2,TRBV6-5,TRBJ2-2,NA,CASSLGLAGPGELFF,TGTGCCAGCAGCCTTGGACTAGCGGGACCCGGGGAGCTGTTTTTT
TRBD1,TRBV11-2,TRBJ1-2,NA,CASSLESGGQGYDTF,TGTGCCAGCAGCTTAGAAAGCGGAGGACAGGGTTATGACACCTTC
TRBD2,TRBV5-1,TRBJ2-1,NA,CASSFGGGNNEQFF,TGCGCCAGCAGCTTTGGGGGGGGTAACAATGAGCAGTTCTTC
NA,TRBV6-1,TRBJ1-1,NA,CASRDNYAEAFF,TGTGCCAGCAGGGACAATTATGCCGAAGCTTTCTTT
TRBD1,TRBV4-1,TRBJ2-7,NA,CASSQGWDRVYEQYF,TGCGCCAGCAGCCAGGGGTGGGACAGGGTCTACGAGCAGTACTTC
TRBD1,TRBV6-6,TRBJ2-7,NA,CASSGGQGVEQYF,TGTGCCAGCAGTGGGGGACAGGGGGTCGAGCAGTACTTC
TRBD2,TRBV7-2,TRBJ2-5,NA,CASSPGRTQETQYF,TGTGCCAGCAGCCCCGGGAGGACCCAAGAGACCCAGTACTTC
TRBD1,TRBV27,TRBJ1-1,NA,CASSPRPPRDRLPDTEAFF,TGTGCCAGCAGTCCCCGCCCTCCACGGGACAGGCTACCGGATACTGAAGCTTTCTTT
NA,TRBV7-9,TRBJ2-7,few,CASSLNSQGPYEQYF,TGTGCCAGCAGCTTAAATAGCCAGGGCCCCTACGAGCAGTACTTC
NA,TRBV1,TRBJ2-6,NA,CTSSQDREGDPLSSGANVLTF,TGCACCAGCAGCCAAGATCGGGAGGGGGACCCACTTAGCTCTGGGGCCAACGTCCTGACTTTC
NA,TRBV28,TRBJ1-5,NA,CASSFEGAGAQPQHF,TGTGCCAGCAGTTTCGAGGGAGCAGGGGCACAGCCCCAGCATTTT
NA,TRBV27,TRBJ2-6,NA,CASSFRSGYGANVLTF,TGTGCCAGCAGTTTTCGTTCGGGTTATGGGGCCAACGTCCTGACTTTC
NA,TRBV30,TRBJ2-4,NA,CAWGPSSFGIQYF,TGTGCCTGGGGGCCTAGCTCCTTCGGCATTCAGTACTTC
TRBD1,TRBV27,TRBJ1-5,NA,CASRRTGGELYQPQHF,TGTGCCAGCAGGCGGACAGGGGGCGAGTTGTATCAGCCCCAGCATTTT
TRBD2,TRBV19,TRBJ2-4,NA,CASRSGGAAKNIQYF,TGTGCCAGTAGAAGCGGGGGGGCAGCCAAAAACATTCAGTACTTC
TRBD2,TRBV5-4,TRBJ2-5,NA,CASTQRGTETQYF,TGTGCCAGCACTCAGCGGGGCACCGAGACCCAGTACTTC
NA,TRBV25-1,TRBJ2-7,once,CASSEWGRGIKGGQYF,TGTGCCAGCAGTGAATGGGGCAGGGGAATTAAAGGTGGGCAGTACTTC
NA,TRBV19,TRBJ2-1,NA,CASSIDPVGVWDEQFF,TGTGCCAGTAGTATAGACCCAGTAGGGGTTTGGGATGAGCAGTTCTTC
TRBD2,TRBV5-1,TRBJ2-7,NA,CASTTGGEGNEQYF,TGCGCCAGCACCACCGGGGGGGAGGGGAACGAGCAGTACTTC
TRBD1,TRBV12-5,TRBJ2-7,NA,CASPIYIPGQGTSYEQYF,TGTGCTAGCCCTATCTATATCCCGGGACAGGGGACTTCCTACGAGCAGTACTTC
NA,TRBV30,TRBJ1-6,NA,CAWSSGVGGNSPLHF,TGTGCCTGGAGTTCGGGGGTGGGGGGGAATTCACCCCTCCACTTT
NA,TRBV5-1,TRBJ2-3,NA,CASSEGPAGDTQYF,TGCGCCAGCAGCGAGGGTCCCGCCGGGGATACGCAGTATTTT
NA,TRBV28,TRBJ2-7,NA,CASSLDPRRDSPYEQYF,TGTGCCAGCAGTTTAGACCCACGGAGGGACAGTCCCTACGAGCAGTACTTC
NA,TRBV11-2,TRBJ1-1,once,CASSLRRKDTEAFF,TGTGCCAGCAGCCTAAGGAGGAAGGACACTGAAGCTTTCTTT
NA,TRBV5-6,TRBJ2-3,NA,CASSFGSTDTQYF,TGTGCCAGCAGCTTCGGTAGCACAGATACGCAGTATTTT